This T cell receptor (beta chain) emerged from a study of T cell clonality in common variable immunodeficiency. General study findings and limits: Common variable immunodeficiency TCR beta sequences reportedly had fewer deletions and N-nucleotide insertions.

TCRdb keeps only in-frame clones here, not all; method: immunoSEQ multiplex PCR. In total the sample includes tens of thousands of clones, none of them seen once. This clone has more than one count but fewer than ten. Its antigen remains unknown. The read gets to within 3 residues of the CDR3 end, and the germline J gene fills in the rest. All CVID subjects were on immunoglobulin replacement for at least one year. Blood samples were heparinized, 5 to 8 ml per donor. With 3 bases clipped from V and 4 bases from J, the junction kept 4 bases outside the gene matches. The CDR3 is made up of 15 amino acids. The V gene's germline CDR1 is SGHTA and CDR2 FQGNSA.

The receptor comes from a human donor with common variable immunodeficiency. The sequenced sample was peripheral blood mononuclear cells. The chain recombines TRBV7-2 with TRBJ1-2; 11 nucleotides agree with TRBD1. Partial CDR3 DNA: TGTGCCAGCAGCTTCGGACAGGGGGCCCCCTATGGC. Translation: CASSFGQGAPYG. The complete CDR3 reads CASSFGQGAPYGYTF.